Shown below are 20 T cell receptor beta chains from a single sample sequenced in a study of blood T cells in healthy people across ages. Primed by a sample-barcoded 5' primer and a J-beta primer mix, a second PCR proceeded for about 7 to 11 cycles. TCRdb passed the 5' RACE reads through MiXCR, listing each CDR3 protein once. The table lists approximately 350,000 distinct CDR3 sequences, over 45% of them singletons, with roughly 51% in the top ten. The sequencing sample was made of blood. These receptors originate from a man in his 60s in good health.

This clonotype was counted between two and nine times. The chain combines TRBV25-1 with TRBJ2-1; 8 nucleotides line up with TRBD1. This CDR3 region has 14 residues. Per the germline V gene, CDR1 is MGHDK and CDR2 is SYGVNS. Trimming removed 3 bases from V and 7 bases from J; junction bases left unmatched: 5. This chain's CDR3 is CASSEQGAANEQFF. The CDR3 DNA is TGTGCCAGCAGTGAGCAGGGGGCGGCAAATGAGCAGTTCTTC.

This clonotype was found a few times. The chain carries TRBV5-1 and TRBJ2-3; 13 nucleotides align to TRBD2. The CDR3 is made up of 16 amino acids. Per germline, CDR1 SGHRS and CDR2 YFSETQ. Trimming at V came to 3 bases and at J to 7 bases, leaving 8 bases not matched to a gene. CDR3: CASSSGLAGAPYTQYF. The CDR3 region has the DNA TGCGCCAGCAGCTCCGGACTAGCGGGGGCCCCATATACGCAGTATTTT.

The chain carries TRBV18 and TRBJ2-1; weak D call: TRBD2 (7 bases). The germline V and J ends were trimmed by 6 bases and 8 bases, with 20 bases remaining between them. Per the germline V gene, CDR1 is KGHSH and CDR2 is LQKENI. CDR3 size: 15 residues. CDR3: CASSQGGDPGDEQFF. In DNA form, the CDR3 reads TGTGCCAGCTCCCAAGGGGGGGACCCCGGGGATGAGCAGTTCTTC. The full variable domain, its missing parts supplied by reference TRBV18 and TRBJ2-1, is NAGVMQNPRHLVRRRGQEARLRCSPMKGHSHVYWYRQLPEEGLKFMVYLQKENIIDESGMPKERFSAEFPKEGPSILRIQQVVRGDSAAYFCASSQGGDPGDEQFFGPGTRLTVL.

J is TRBJ2-1 and V is TRBV5-6; D unresolved. Germline V gives CDR1 SGHDT, CDR2 YYEEEE. V lost 0 bases and J 4 bases, leaving 8 bases between the germline ends. The length of the CDR3 is 14 residues. DNA for the CDR3: TGTGCCAGCAGCTTGGCCTTAGGGTACAATGAGCAGTTCTTC. Protein sequence: CASSLALGYNEQFF.

V and J are TRBV20-1 and TRBJ1-2, with 7 nucleotides matching TRBD1. With V trimmed by 6 bases and J by 0 bases, 7 bases remained unmatched. Germline CDR1 DFQATT, CDR2 SNEGSKA (reference sequence). This CDR3 region has 14 residues. DNA for the CDR3: TGCAGTGCCCCGACAGGGAACGCTAACTATGGCTACACCTTC. Translating gives CSAPTGNANYGYTF.

The sample holds a few counts of this clonotype. The chain uses TRBV20-1 and TRBJ1-1; D is unresolved. V lost 3 bases and J 0 bases, leaving 11 bases between the germline ends. There are 14 residues in the CDR3. The germline CDR1 and CDR2 sequences are DFQATT and SNEGSKA (reference sequence). CDR3 bases: TGCAGTGCTAGCGGCGGGATATTGAACACTGAAGCTTTCTTT. This sequence encodes CSASGGILNTEAFF.

The chain links TRBV6-2 or TRBV6-3 to TRBJ2-4; a weak D match, TRBD1 (6 bases). With the DNA end fitting TRBJ2-7 better, the J assignment may be wrong. Germline assignment: CDR1 MNHEY and CDR2 SVGEGT. The CDR3 totals 15 residues. The chain's CDR3 is CASSYRKDSRGEQYF. CDR3 bases: TGTGCCAGCAGTTACAGGAAGGACTCCAGGGGCGAGCAGTACTTC.

J is TRBJ2-4 and V is TRBV3-1, with no clear D. V was cut by 1 base and J by 6 bases, with 10 bases left in between. Germline CDR1 and CDR2: LGHDT and YNNKEL (reference sequence). This CDR3 comprises 14 residues. CDR3 DNA: TGTGCCAGCAGCCAAGCTGGGGAAAGAAACATTCAGTACTTC. Its protein is CASSQAGERNIQYF.

The genes are TRBV28 and TRBJ2-3; D may match TRBD1 or TRBD2 (5 bases each). The CDR3 length is 15 residues. Germline V gives CDR1 MDHEN, CDR2 SYDVKM. Trimming stripped 3 bases from V and 3 bases from J, with 13 bases between. The CDR3 region is CASSFSGHVTDTQYF. The CDR3 DNA sequence: TGTGCCAGCAGTTTCTCGGGGCACGTGACAGATACGCAGTATTTT.

The rearrangement uses TRBV7-2 and TRBJ2-1; TRBD2 aligns across 13 bases. The V segment lost 0 bases and the J segment 0 bases; nucleotides outside the gene matches: 5. The CDR3 contains 19 residues. CDR1 and CDR2 (germline): SGHTA, FQGNSA. The CDR3 sequence: CASSLALTSGGVSYNEQFF. The DNA of the CDR3 is TGTGCCAGCAGCTTAGCGCTTACTAGCGGGGGGGTCTCCTACAATGAGCAGTTCTTC.

The CDR3 bases are TGTGCCCCTCAAAAAGGGGCCGATGCCGGGGAGCTGTTTTTT. This translates into CAPQKGADAGELFF. The J gene is TRBJ2-2, the V gene TRBV24-1; tentatively, D is TRBD1 (5 bases). The CDR3 is 14 amino acids. Trimming shortened V by 12 bases and J by 6 bases, and 19 bases separated the two germline ends. In germline, CDR1 is KGHDR, CDR2 SFDVKD.

This chain links TRBV12-3 or TRBV12-4 with TRBJ2-3, with 11 nucleotides matching TRBD1. The CDR3 covers 16 residues. V lost 4 bases and J lost 2; bases outside the gene matches: 5. CDR3: CASSSGQGANTDTQYF. CDR3 nucleotides: TGTGCCAGCAGTTCCGGACAGGGGGCGAACACAGATACGCAGTATTTT.

The chain links TRBV5-1 to TRBJ2-5, with 13 bases matching TRBD2. This CDR3 contains 15 residues. The V gene end was trimmed by 7 bases and the J gene end by 11 bases; junction bases not matched to a gene: 14. Germline V gene data show CDR1 as SGHRS and CDR2 as YFSETQ. CDR3 sequence reads: CASRRWTSGSNEQYF. The CDR3 coding sequence is TGCGCCAGCCGCCGATGGACTAGCGGGAGTAATGAGCAGTACTTC.

On this clonotype itself: A read error may explain this, as a much larger clone is one base away. The gene calls are TRBV7-2 and TRBJ1-5, with D possibly being TRBD1 (5 bases). V was trimmed by 11 bases and J by 2 bases, leaving 22 bases between them. Germline CDR1 is SGHTA and CDR2 is FQGNSA. CDR3 length: 16 amino acids. This CDR3 is CAWGILLTPCNQPQHF. Here the CDR3 DNA reads TGTGCCTGGGGGATTTTGTTGACACCCTGCAATCAGCCCCAGCATTTT.

The chain uses TRBV20-1 and TRBJ2-4; maybe TRBD2 (7 bases). The germline V gene has CDR1 DFQATT and CDR2 SNEGSKA (reference sequence). The CDR3 runs to 14 residues. V lost 4 bases and J lost 2, with 12 bases in between. CDR3 DNA: TGCAGTGCTACGGGGGGCCCCCCCAAAAACATTCAGTACTTC. Protein product: CSATGGPPKNIQYF.

This clonotype was detected once. The J gene is TRBJ2-5, the V gene TRBV20-1; D possibly corresponds to TRBD1 (8 bases). The J call is doubtful: the DNA matches TRBJ2-7 better. CDR1 is DFQATT and CDR2 is SNEGSKA in the germline V gene (reference sequence). The CDR3 has 13 amino acids. This CDR3 reads CSARAQGGYEQYF. DNA of the CDR3: TGCAGTGCTAGAGCACAGGGGGGGTACGAGCAGTACTTC.

The genes are TRBV20-1 and TRBJ2-1; 8 positions match TRBD2. Trimming took 6 bases from V and 7 from J; bases not matched to a gene: 17. The CDR3 extends over 16 amino acids. Germline V CDR1 and CDR2: DFQATT, SNEGSKA (reference sequence). The CDR3 loop is CSAPTKLAGTGNEQFF. In DNA, the CDR3 is TGCAGTGCCCCGACCAAGTTAGCGGGAACTGGGAATGAGCAGTTCTTC.

The chain uses TRBV7-9 and TRBJ1-2; the D gene is possibly TRBD1 (5 bases). Germline V gene lookup returns CDR1 SEHNR and CDR2 FQNEAQ (reference sequence). The CDR3 is 15 amino acids. The V gene lost 6 bases and the J gene lost 4 bases, with 18 bases spanning the gap. Here the CDR3 reads CASRTSTGGLYGYTF. CDR3 sequence (DNA): TGTGCCAGCAGGACCTCCACAGGAGGCCTCTATGGCTACACCTTC. The whole variable domain, remainder taken from reference TRBV7-9 and TRBJ1-2, is DTGVSQNPRHKITKRGQNVTFRCDPISEHNRLYWYRQTLGQGPEFLTYFQNEAQLEKSRLLSDRFSAERPKGSFSTLEIQRTEQGDSAMYLCASRTSTGGLYGYTFGSGTRLTVV.

This clonotype was picked up a small number of times. The rearrangement links TRBV27 to TRBJ2-5, with 7 bases that match TRBD1. Gene TRBJ2-7 matches the end of the DNA better, so the J call may be wrong. This CDR3 comprises 14 residues. Germline loops: CDR1 MNHEY, CDR2 SMNVEV (reference sequence). The CDR3: CASSTTGSGYEQYF. The DNA of the CDR3 is TGTGCCAGCAGTACGACAGGGTCGGGTTACGAGCAGTACTTC.

V usage is TRBV6-5 and J usage is TRBJ1-1; D perhaps matches TRBD1 (5 bases). With 2 bases removed from V and 4 bases from J, the gap between germline ends came to 8 bases. The CDR3 covers 13 residues. The V gene's germline CDR1 is MNHEY and CDR2 SVGAGI. The CDR3 bases are TGTGCCAGCAGTTACCAAGGGGTCACTGAAGCTTTCTTT. This codes for CASSYQGVTEAFF.